Below, 13 T cell receptor beta chains from the same sample are listed, as sequenced in a study of identical twins. TCRdb independently ran MiXCR on the 5' RACE reads; one entry per CDR3 protein. The sample contains about 240,000 distinct CDR3 sequences, approximately 12% of which appear only once. The sample was also linked to a second study, of yellow fever vaccine responses in identical twins.

The material sequenced was memory (CD45RO+) T cells sorted from blood. The receptors were gathered from a woman aged 18-29 years in good health.

The sample holds many counts of this clonotype. This rearrangement joins TRBV12-3 or TRBV12-4 to TRBJ1-4; the match to TRBD1 covers 7 bases. V was clipped by 5 bases and J by 4 bases; unmatched bases: 4. There are 14 residues in the CDR3. The DNA for the CDR3 is TGTGCCAGCAGTCTGACAGGGTATAATGAAAAACTGTTTTTT. Translated: CASSLTGYNEKLFF.

This clonotype appeared a few times. The rearrangement joins TRBV15 to TRBJ2-3; 7 nucleotides match TRBD2. Losses at the gene ends were 11 bases for V and 2 bases for J; bases not matched to a gene: 4. CDR3 length: 12 residues. In germline, CDR1 is LNHNV, CDR2 YYDKDF (reference sequence). The CDR3 is CASQRDTDTQYF. The CDR3 DNA follows: TGTGCCTCCCAGCGGGACACAGATACGCAGTATTTT.

This clonotype was seen a handful of times. The chain joins TRBV2 to TRBJ2-5, with D perhaps TRBD1 (5 bases). Germline assignment: CDR1 SNHLY and CDR2 FYNNEI. The CDR3 contains 15 residues. The V gene lost 0 bases and the J gene lost 4 bases, with 12 bases spanning the gap. CDR3 protein: CASSEAGARGETQYF. CDR3 in DNA: TGTGCCAGCAGTGAAGCAGGGGCTAGGGGAGAGACCCAGTACTTC. Based on the CDR3 plus reference TRBV2 and TRBJ2-5, the full variable domain is EPEVTQTPSHQVTQMGQEVILRCVPISNHLYFYWYRQILGQKVEFLVSFYNNEISEKSEIFDDQFSVERPDGSNFTLKIRSTKLEDSAMYFCASSEAGARGETQYFGPGTRLLVL.

This clonotype occurred a few times. The junction differs from germline at one of its ends, possibly a read error. The V gene is TRBV7-7, the J gene TRBJ1-3; D is undetermined. Germline V gene lookup returns CDR1 SSHAT and CDR2 FNYEAQ (reference sequence). The CDR3 spans 13 residues. CDR3: CASSQDQGNTIYF. The CDR3 nucleotides are TGTGCTAGCAGCCAAGATCAGGGAAACACCATATATTTT.

The V gene is TRBV9, the J gene TRBJ2-1, with 7 bases lining up with TRBD2. V shed 3 bases, J shed 7 bases, and the junction held 4 bases outside the gene matches. Germline-derived CDR1 and CDR2 are SGDLS and YYNGEE. The CDR3 sequence is 13 residues long. The CDR3 DNA sequence: TGTGCCAGCAGCGGCGGACTAGTGAATGAGCAGTTCTTC. Translating gives CASSGGLVNEQFF. The full variable domain, rest sourced from reference TRBV9 and TRBJ2-1, is DSGVTQTPKHLITATGQRVTLRCSPRSGDLSVYWYQQSLDQGLQFLIQYYNGEERAKGNILERFSAQQFPDLHSELNLSSLELGDSALYFCASSGGLVNEQFFGPGTRLTVL.

This clonotype was detected a few times. The CDR3 DNA follows: TGTGCCAGCAGCCAAGAGGCAGGAACTAATGAAAAACTGTTTTTT. Its translation: CASSQEAGTNEKLFF. This rearrangement joins TRBV4-2 to TRBJ1-4; D is uncertain. V was pared by 0 bases and J by 1 base, with 6 bases between. The CDR3 totals 15 residues. CDR1 is LGHNA, CDR2 YNFKEQ, per germline.

This clonotype was detected only once. The V call is TRBV27, the J call TRBJ2-1; 9 bases agree with TRBD2. Losses at the gene ends were 7 bases for V and 3 bases for J; bases not matched to a gene: 10. Germline V gene data show CDR1 as MNHEY and CDR2 as SMNVEV (reference sequence). CDR3 length equals 16 residues. The CDR3 reads CASTPGGREGYNEQFF. CDR3 DNA: TGTGCCAGCACCCCGGGAGGGCGGGAGGGCTACAATGAGCAGTTCTTC.

This clonotype was picked up many times. The gene calls are TRBV29-1 and TRBJ1-1; D may be TRBD1 (5 bases). V dropped 0 bases and J dropped 5 bases, with 7 bases sitting between them. Germline CDR1 reads SQVTM; CDR2 reads ANQGSEA. CDR3 size: 12 residues. The DNA of the CDR3 is TGCAGCGTTGAAGATCCAGGGACTGAAGCTTTCTTT. Its translation: CSVEDPGTEAFF.

The chain recombines TRBV28 with TRBJ2-5, with 8 bases aligning to TRBD2. CDR1 is MDHEN, CDR2 SYDVKM, per germline. This CDR3 is 17 amino acids long. J gave up 3 bases and V 7 bases, and 16 bases lay outside the gene matches. CDR3 protein: CASTTNPGAGDKETQYF. The CDR3 DNA reads TGTGCCAGCACCACGAACCCCGGAGCGGGGGATAAAGAGACCCAGTACTTC.

This clonotype has only a few counts. This chain links TRBV7-9 with TRBJ2-5; possible D gene TRBD1, 5 bases. Germline-derived CDR1 and CDR2 are SEHNR and FQNEAQ (reference sequence). This CDR3 region has 15 residues. Deletions cut 1 base from V and 4 bases from J, with 13 bases between. CDR3 protein: CASSLEGATGETQYF. The CDR3 DNA sequence: TGTGCCAGCAGCTTAGAAGGGGCCACTGGAGAGACCCAGTACTTC.

The V and J genes are TRBV5-1 and TRBJ2-7; D is possibly TRBD1 (6 bases). From germline, CDR1 is SGHRS and CDR2 YFSETQ. The CDR3 length is 14 residues. V was trimmed by 0 bases and J by 2 bases, leaving 9 bases between them. The CDR3 loop reads CASSLGGLTYEQYF. CDR3 sequence (DNA): TGCGCCAGCAGCTTGGGGGGGCTTACCTACGAGCAGTACTTC.

This clonotype was observed a few times. This chain connects TRBV30 to TRBJ2-5; no firm D call. Trimming stripped 1 base from V and 1 base from J, with 10 bases between. The CDR3 runs 14 residues. CDR1 is GTSNPN, CDR2 SVGIG, per germline (reference sequence). CDR3: CAWSGQAPQETQYF. CDR3 nucleotides: TGTGCCTGGAGTGGGCAGGCCCCCCAAGAGACCCAGTACTTC.

Only a few counts were recorded for this clonotype. The chain recombines TRBV11-2 with TRBJ2-3; perhaps TRBD1 as D (6 bases). Germline CDR1 and CDR2: SGHAT and FQNNGV. The CDR3 covers 11 residues. Trimming stripped 7 bases from V and 8 bases from J, with 10 bases between. The CDR3 DNA sequence: TGTGCCAGCAATCTGGGGGCTACGCAGTATTTT. Its protein is CASNLGATQYF.